What follows describes a single TCR beta chain. These data originate in a study of blood T cell repertoires in COVID-19. Study-wide background: The samples span acute and convalescent COVID-19 from the United States, Italy and Spain. T cells, B-cell-depleted T cells, or PBMCs supplied cDNA or gDNA.

There are 11 residues in the CDR3. Trimming took off 11 bases at V and 13 bases at J, with 20 bases between the two ends. The germline gives CDR1 SNHLY, CDR2 FYNNEI. Original methodology: Cell counts per sample came from amplifying reference gene primers. The assay was immunoSEQ multiplex PCR, and TCRdb's table has in-frame clones only and misses some. V and J calls and clone size are as listed in that table; D and trimming were resolved from the DNA. The data hold about 74,000 clones, with approximately 85% observed a single time. The sequence was obtained from a man between 65 and 79 years old with acute or convalescent COVID-19. The chain recombines TRBV2 with TRBJ1-1; D is perhaps TRBD1 (6 bases). Material for sequencing was peripheral blood. CDR3 residues: CADMTGFRVFF. The CDR3 DNA is TGTGCCGACATGACAGGATTTAGAGTTTTCTTT.